This T cell receptor (beta chain) was sequenced for a study of regulatory T cells in long-lasting Graves disease. General study results and limits: The study found lower TCR diversity in persistent Graves' patients than in newly diagnosed ones. Persistent disease was associated with favored TRBV28 usage and with favored use of TRBJ1-2 and TRBJ2-5. The small sample size may have reduced accuracy.

This clonotype appeared a few times. Its antigen remains unknown. CDR1 and CDR2 from the germline V gene are DFQATT and SNEGSKA (reference sequence). The V end was cut by 3 bases, the J end by 5 bases, with 16 bases between. The CDR3 has 15 amino acids. Time point here: persistent/refractory GD, antithyroid drugs over 5 years with positive TRAb. PBMCs provided the RNA from which the TCR library was made. Researchers made TCR beta libraries by using iRepertoire HTBI primers and running Arm-PCR on CDR3 regions. TCRdb called the multiplex PCR reads again in MiXCR, with one record for every CDR3 protein. The table has 420,000 or so distinct CDR3 sequences, around 20% seen once.

This TCR was recovered from a female donor with Graves disease. The sequencing here drew on peripheral blood mononuclear cells (PBMCs), taken when the disease was refractory, from a patient treated with antithyroid drugs. This chain joins TRBV20-1 and TRBJ1-4; D not certain. The CDR3 here is CSASTLTGENEKLFF. DNA of the CDR3: TGCAGTGCTAGTACCCTAACGGGAGAGAATGAAAAACTGTTTTTT.